This T cell receptor beta chain was captured by sequencing in a study of cytomegalovirus exposure and HLA in healthy donors. The CDR3 runs to 15 residues. Trimming at V came to 0 bases and at J to 5 bases, leaving 4 bases not matched to a gene. Germline CDR1 SGHAT, CDR2 FQNNGV. PCR involved 60 Vbeta and 13 Jbeta primers. Data came from immunoSEQ multiplex PCR; TCRdb stores just in-frame clones and leaves some out. Here the sample spans about 180,000 clones, roughly 80% being singletons. This clone showed up just once. The TCR comes from a girl between 10 and 17 years old in good health and CMV-seropositive. The chain links TRBV11-2 to TRBJ1-5, with 7 bases lining up with TRBD1. The sequenced sample was PBMCs. In nucleotides, the CDR3 is TGTGCCAGCAGCTTAGACAGGGGGAGGCATCAGCCCCAGCATTTT. This gives the protein CASSLDRGRHQPQHF.